The T cell receptor beta chain described here comes from a study of beta chain features in type 1 diabetes. Study-level results: For patients, the naive, central memory and Treg TCRB repertoires appeared more alike than for healthy donors.

The sequenced template was cDNA made from the entire isolated RNA. Profiled with immunoSEQ multiplex PCR; TCRdb holds only in-frame clones, not every one. The sample consists of approximately 120,000 clones, almost 40% of them appearing once. In this sample, this clone turned up once. What it binds is unknown. CDR3 length: 11 amino acids. CDR1 is DFQATT and CDR2 is SNEGSKA in the germline V gene (reference sequence). The V end was cut by 6 bases, the J end by 6 bases, with 12 bases between. Heparinised blood was drawn once per donor, averaging about 100 mL. This TCR was sampled from a woman aged 18-35 years in good health. Sequencing input: stem cell memory CD4+ T cells from blood. The chain recombines TRBV20-1 with TRBJ2-7; TRBD2 is a possible D gene (6 bases). The CDR3 nucleotides are TGCAGTGCCACCCAGGGACTCGAGCAGTACTTC. This sequence encodes CSATQGLEQYF.